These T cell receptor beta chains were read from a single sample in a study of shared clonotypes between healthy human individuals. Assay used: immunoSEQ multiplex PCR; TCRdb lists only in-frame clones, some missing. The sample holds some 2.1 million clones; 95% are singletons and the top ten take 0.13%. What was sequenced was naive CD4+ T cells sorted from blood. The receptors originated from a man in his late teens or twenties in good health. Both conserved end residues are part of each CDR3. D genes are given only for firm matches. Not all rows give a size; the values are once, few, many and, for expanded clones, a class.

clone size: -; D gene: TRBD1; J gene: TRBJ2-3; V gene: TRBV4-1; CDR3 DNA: TGCGCCAGCAGCCCCGAGGGGGACAGGGTATATGATACGCAGTATTTT; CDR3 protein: CASSPEGDRVYDTQYF
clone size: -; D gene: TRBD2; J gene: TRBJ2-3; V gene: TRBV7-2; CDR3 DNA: TGTGCCAGCAGTATAGACACGGGACTAGCACGAACGCAGTATTTT; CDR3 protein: CASSIDTGLARTQYF
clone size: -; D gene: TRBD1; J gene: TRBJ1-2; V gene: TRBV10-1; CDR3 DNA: TGCGCCAGCAGTGAAGGGACAGGGGGCCATGGCTACACCTTC; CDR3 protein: CASSEGTGGHGYTF
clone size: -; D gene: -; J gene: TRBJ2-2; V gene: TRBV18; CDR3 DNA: TGTGCCAGCTCACCACCTCGCGGCGCGAACACCGGGGAGCTGTTTTTT; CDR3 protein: CASSPPRGANTGELFF
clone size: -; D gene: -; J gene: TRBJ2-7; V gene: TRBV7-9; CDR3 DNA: TGTGCCAGCAGCGGTCGCTACGAGCAGTACTTC; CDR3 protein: CASSGRYEQYF
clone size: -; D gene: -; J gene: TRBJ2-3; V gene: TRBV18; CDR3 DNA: TGTGCCAGCTCACCACAAGACTCCCCAGTCCCCGCAGATACGCAGTATTTT; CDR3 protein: CASSPQDSPVPADTQYF
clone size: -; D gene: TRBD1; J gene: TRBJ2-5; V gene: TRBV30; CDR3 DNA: TGTGCCTGGAGTGTACAACAGGGGGTAGGGGAGACCCAGTACTTC; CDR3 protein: CAWSVQQGVGETQYF
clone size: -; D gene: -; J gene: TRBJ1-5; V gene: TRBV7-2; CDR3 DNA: TGTGCCAGCAGCTTAGAGGCTAATCAGCCCCAGCATTTT; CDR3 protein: CASSLEANQPQHF
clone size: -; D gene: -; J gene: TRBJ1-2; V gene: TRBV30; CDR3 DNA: TGTGCCTGGAGAGTTATCGGCTACACCTTC; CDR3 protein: CAWRVIGYTF
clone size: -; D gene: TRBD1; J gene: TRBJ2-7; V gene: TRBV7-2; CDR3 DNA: TGTGCCAGCAGACGACAGGGCTCCTACGAGCAGTACTTC; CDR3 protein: CASRRQGSYEQYF
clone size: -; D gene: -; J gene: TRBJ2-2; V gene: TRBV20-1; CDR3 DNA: TGCAGTGCTACGAGCACCGGGGAGCTGTTTTTT; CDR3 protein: CSATSTGELFF
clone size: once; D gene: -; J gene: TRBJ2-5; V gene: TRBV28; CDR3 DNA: TGTGCCAGCAGTTTAGTCGGGGGTAAGAAGACCCAGTACTTC; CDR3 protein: CASSLVGGKKTQYF
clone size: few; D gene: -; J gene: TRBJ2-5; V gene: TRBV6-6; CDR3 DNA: TGTGCCAGCAGTTATAGACAGACCCAGTACTTC; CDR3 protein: CASSYRQTQYF
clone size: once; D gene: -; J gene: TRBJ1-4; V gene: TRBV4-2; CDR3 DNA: TGTGCCAGCAGCCTGGGCAGGGATAATACCGGGAGTAATGAAAAACTGTTTTTT; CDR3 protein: CASSLGRDNTGSNEKLFF
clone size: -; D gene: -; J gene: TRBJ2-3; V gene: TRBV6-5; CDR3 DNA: TGTGCCAGCACCCTACAGGGCGGCACAGATACGCAGTATTTT; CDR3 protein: CASTLQGGTDTQYF
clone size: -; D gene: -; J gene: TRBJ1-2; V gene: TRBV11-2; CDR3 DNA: TGTGCCAGCAGCCGACTCAGAAAGGGCCAGGGCTACACCTTC; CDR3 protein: CASSRLRKGQGYTF
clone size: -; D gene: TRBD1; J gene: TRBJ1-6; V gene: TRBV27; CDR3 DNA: TGTGCCAGCAGTCCTTTGACAGGGTCCTATAATTCACCCCTCCACTTT; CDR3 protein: CASSPLTGSYNSPLHF
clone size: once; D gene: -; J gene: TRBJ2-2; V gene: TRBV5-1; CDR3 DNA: TGCGCCAGCAGCTTGGCCGACCCGGGACGGACCGCCGGGGAGCTGTTTTTT; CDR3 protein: CASSLADPGRTAGELFF
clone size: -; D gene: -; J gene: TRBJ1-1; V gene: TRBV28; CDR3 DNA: TGTGCCAGCGCAGGCAGCATGAACACTGAAGCTTTCTTT; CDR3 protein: CASAGSMNTEAFF
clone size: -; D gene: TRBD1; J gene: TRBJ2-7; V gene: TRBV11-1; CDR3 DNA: TGTGCCAGCAGCTTAAGGGACAGGCAGACGGAGCAGTACTTC; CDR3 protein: CASSLRDRQTEQYF
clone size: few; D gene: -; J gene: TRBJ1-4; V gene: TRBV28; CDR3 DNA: TGTGCCAGCAGTTGGCAGGGCGAAAAACTGTTTTTT; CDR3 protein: CASSWQGEKLFF
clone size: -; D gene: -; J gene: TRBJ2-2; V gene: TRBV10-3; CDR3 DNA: TGTGCCTCTCGGGGACGGGAGAACACCGGGGAGCTGTTTTTT; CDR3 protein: CASRGRENTGELFF
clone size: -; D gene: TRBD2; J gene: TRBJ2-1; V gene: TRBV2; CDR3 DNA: TGTGCCAGCAGTGACCGGGCGGGGGGCTACAATGAGCAGTTCTTC; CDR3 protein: CASSDRAGGYNEQFF
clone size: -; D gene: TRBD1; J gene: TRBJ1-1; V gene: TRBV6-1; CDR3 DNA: TGTGCCAGCTACTACAGGGGGACTGAAGCTTTCTTT; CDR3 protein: CASYYRGTEAFF
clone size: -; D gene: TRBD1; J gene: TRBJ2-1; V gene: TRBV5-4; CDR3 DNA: TGTGCCAGCACCTACAGGGGGCTTTTGGCCAATGAGCAGTTCTTC; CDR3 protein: CASTYRGLLANEQFF
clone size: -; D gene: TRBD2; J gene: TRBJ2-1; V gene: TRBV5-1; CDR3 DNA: TGCGCCAGCAGCTCCTTACCCGGGACTAGCGGGAGGGCCGGGAATGAGCAGTTCTTC; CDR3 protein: CASSSLPGTSGRAGNEQFF
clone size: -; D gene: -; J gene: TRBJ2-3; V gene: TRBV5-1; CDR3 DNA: TGCGCCAGCAGCTTGGGTGACAGGGCGGGAGCAGATACGCAGTATTTT; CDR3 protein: CASSLGDRAGADTQYF
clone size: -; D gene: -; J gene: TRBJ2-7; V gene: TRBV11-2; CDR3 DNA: TGTGCCAGCAGCTTAGGTTACCGTGGGGGCGGCTACGAGCAGTACTTC; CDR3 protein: CASSLGYRGGGYEQYF
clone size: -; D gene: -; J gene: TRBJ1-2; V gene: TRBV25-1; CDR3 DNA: TGTGCCAGCAGTGACGTGGAAACGGGCTATGGCTACACCTTC; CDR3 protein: CASSDVETGYGYTF
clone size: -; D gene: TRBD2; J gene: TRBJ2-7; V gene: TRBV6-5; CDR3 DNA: TGTGCCAGCAGTTCCGGGACTACCCTCTCCTACGAGCAGTACTTC; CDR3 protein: CASSSGTTLSYEQYF
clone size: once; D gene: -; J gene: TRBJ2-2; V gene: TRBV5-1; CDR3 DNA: TGCGCCAGCAGCTTGGGGCAGCGACGGATAACCGGGGAGCTGCTTTTT; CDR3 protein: CASSLGQRRITGELLF
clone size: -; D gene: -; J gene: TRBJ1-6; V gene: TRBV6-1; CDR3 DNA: TGTGCCAGCAGTAGGGATCGAGGGTACGTGTCACCCCTCCACTTT; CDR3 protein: CASSRDRGYVSPLHF
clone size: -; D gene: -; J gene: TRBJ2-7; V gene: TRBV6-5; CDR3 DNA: TGTGCCAGCAGTCCCGCCTCAACCTACGAGCAGTACTTC; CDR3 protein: CASSPASTYEQYF
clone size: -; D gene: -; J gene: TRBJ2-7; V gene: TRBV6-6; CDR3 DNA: TGTGCCAGCAGTTACTTCACCGGCAGGAGCTCCTACGAGCAGTACTTC; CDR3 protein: CASSYFTGRSSYEQYF
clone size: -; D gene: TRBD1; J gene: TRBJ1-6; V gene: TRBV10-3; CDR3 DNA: TGTGCCATCAGTGGGACAGGGGGGTCACCCCTCCACTTT; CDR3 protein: CAISGTGGSPLHF
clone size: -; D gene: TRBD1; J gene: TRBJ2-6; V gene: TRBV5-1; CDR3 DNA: TGCGCCAGCAGCAAAGGGGGCGTCTCTGGGGCCAACGTCCTGACTTTC; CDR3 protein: CASSKGGVSGANVLTF
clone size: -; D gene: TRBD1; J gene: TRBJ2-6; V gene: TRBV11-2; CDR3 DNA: TGTGCCAGCAGCCGAACAGGGGCTGGGGCCAACGTCCTGACTTTC; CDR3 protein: CASSRTGAGANVLTF
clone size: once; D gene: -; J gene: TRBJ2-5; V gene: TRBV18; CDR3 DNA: TGTGCCAGCTCACCATTCGGCGCAGGGTTAGAGACCCAGTACTTC; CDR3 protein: CASSPFGAGLETQYF
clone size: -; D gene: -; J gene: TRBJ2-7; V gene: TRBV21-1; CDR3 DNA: TGTGCCAGCAGTCCCCGCGACAGGGGAATCCCATACGAATCCGAGCAGTACTTC; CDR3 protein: CASSPRDRGIPYESEQYF
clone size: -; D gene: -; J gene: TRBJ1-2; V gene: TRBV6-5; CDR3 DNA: TGTGCCAGCAGTTACAGCCGGGCCACAGTAGTCTATGGCTACACCTTC; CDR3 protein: CASSYSRATVVYGYTF